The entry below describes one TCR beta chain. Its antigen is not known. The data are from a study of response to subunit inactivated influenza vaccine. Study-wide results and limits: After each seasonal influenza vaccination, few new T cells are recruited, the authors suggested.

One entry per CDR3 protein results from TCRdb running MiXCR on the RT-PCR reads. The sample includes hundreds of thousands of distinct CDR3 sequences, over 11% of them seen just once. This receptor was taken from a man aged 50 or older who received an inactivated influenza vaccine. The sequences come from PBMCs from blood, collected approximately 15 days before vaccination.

The CDR3 bases are TGTGCCAGCAGCGTTAGAGGGAACACAGATACGCAGTATTTT. As protein: CASSVRGNTDTQYF. The chain uses TRBV9 and TRBJ2-3; a weak D match, TRBD2 (5 bases). V was pared by 2 bases and J by 2 bases, with 9 bases between. The germline V gene has CDR1 SGDLS and CDR2 YYNGEE. The CDR3 sequence is 14 residues long.